One T cell receptor beta chain is described in this entry. What it recognizes is unknown. This sample is part of a study of radiotherapy plus CTLA-4 blockade in lung cancer. Study-level findings and limits: Alongside interferon-beta, early blood T cell clone dynamics were reportedly the best predictor of response.

With V trimmed by 5 bases and J by 6 bases, 4 bases remained unmatched. The V gene's germline CDR1 is SSHAT and CDR2 FNYEAQ (reference sequence). The CDR3 covers 13 residues. Some clones are missing from TCRdb's copy, which holds only in-frame ones; the method was immunoSEQ multiplex PCR. Of 80,000 to 100,000 clones listed, approximately 72% were seen once; the top ten hold around 3%. Focal radiation plus CTLA-4 blockade with ipilimumab was given to patients with chemo-refractory metastatic non-small-cell lung cancer. This sequence originates from a human donor with non-small cell lung cancer who had a partial response to radiotherapy plus ipilimumab. Some clones in this sample may be carry-over from other donors' samples. The V call is TRBV7-7, the J call TRBJ2-7, with TRBD1 matching over 10 bases. The sequenced sample was peripheral blood, obtained from a patient treated with radiotherapy plus ipilimumab. The CDR3 protein is CASSPGTGAEQYF. The CDR3 region has the DNA TGTGCCAGCAGCCCAGGGACAGGGGCCGAGCAGTACTTC.